These 20 T cell receptor beta chains share one sample of origin, sequenced in a study of blood T cell repertoires in COVID-19. This table comes from immunoSEQ multiplex PCR, and its TCRdb copy is limited to in-frame clones, with some not included. In the table there are roughly 86,000 clones, about 87% of which are singletons. Sequencing used peripheral blood. These TCRs come from a man aged 40-50 years with acute or convalescent COVID-19.

The chain couples TRBV9 to TRBJ2-7; the D gene is possibly TRBD1 (6 bases). The CDR3 is 13 residues long. V was trimmed by 1 base and J by 3 bases, leaving 8 bases between them. Germline CDR1 reads SGDLS; CDR2 reads YYNGEE. CDR3 sequence reads: CASSVSDSYEQYF. In DNA form, the CDR3 reads TGTGCCAGCAGCGTATCGGACAGCTACGAGCAGTACTTC. The complete variable domain, with remaining parts taken from reference TRBV9 and TRBJ2-7, reads DSGVTQTPKHLITATGQRVTLRCSPRSGDLSVYWYQQSLDQGLQFLIQYYNGEERAKGNILERFSAQQFPDLHSELNLSSLELGDSALYFCASSVSDSYEQYFGPGTRLTVT.

For the CDR3, the DNA is TGTGCCAGCAGCCCTTCTGGACTTGGTTCCTACGAGCAGTACTTC. This sequence encodes CASSPSGLGSYEQYF. The chain carries TRBV7-9 and TRBJ2-7, with TRBD2 as a possible D gene (5 bases). The CDR3 is 15 amino acids. V lost 5 bases to trimming and J lost 1 base, with 15 bases between them. Germline CDR1 is SEHNR and CDR2 is FQNEAQ (reference sequence).

This sequence joins TRBV4-3 and TRBJ1-2, with unresolved D. The V end was cut by 0 bases, the J end by 0 bases, with 8 bases between. Germline V CDR1 and CDR2: LGHNA, YSLEER. The CDR3 covers 15 residues. The CDR3 loop reads CASSQDPRTNYGYTF. The CDR3 nucleotides are TGCGCCAGCAGCCAAGATCCGCGAACTAACTATGGCTACACCTTC.

The chain is built from TRBV14 and TRBJ1-2; weak D call: TRBD1 (5 bases). Germline V gives CDR1 SGHDN, CDR2 FVKESK. This CDR3 is 13 amino acids long. V shed 5 bases and J shed 6 bases, with 13 bases lying between them. CDR3 DNA sequence: TGTGCCAGCAGCGGGGGGTTGATTGATGGCTACACCTTC. Translating it yields CASSGGLIDGYTF.

The V call is TRBV5-6, the J call TRBJ1-2, with 7 bases fitting TRBD1. This CDR3 is built from 14 residues. Per the germline V gene, CDR1 is SGHDT and CDR2 is YYEEEE. J was trimmed by 13 bases and V by 3 bases; bases with no gene match: 15. The CDR3 loop reads CASSSATGLGSGTF. The CDR3 DNA reads TGTGCCAGCAGCTCGGCGACAGGGTTGGGTAGCGGCACCTTC.

V and J are TRBV19 and TRBJ1-3, with 7 bases that match TRBD1. The length of the CDR3 is 15 residues. V lost 11 bases, J lost 4 bases, and 14 bases stayed unmatched. CDR1 LNHDA and CDR2 SQIVND come from the germline V gene (reference sequence). The CDR3 protein is CAGWTGCLCGNTIYF. CDR3 coding DNA: TGTGCCGGGTGGACAGGTTGTTTGTGCGGAAACACCATATATTTT.

The chain joins TRBV2 to TRBJ1-2, with a tentative D call TRBD1 (5 bases). V dropped 1 base and J dropped 4 bases, with 7 bases sitting between them. The CDR3 totals 13 residues. Germline V CDR1 and CDR2: SNHLY, FYNNEI. In DNA, the CDR3 is TGTGCCAGCAGTGAAGGGCAGGGCTATGGCTACACCTTC. Translating it yields CASSEGQGYGYTF.

V usage is TRBV6-6 and J usage is TRBJ2-3; 8 nucleotides match TRBD2. With V trimmed by 2 bases and J by 1 base, 2 bases remained unmatched. The CDR3 extends over 15 amino acids. CDR1 and CDR2 from the germline V gene are MNHNY and SVGAGI (reference sequence). CDR3 DNA: TGTGCCAGCAGTTACCGGCGGGGGGGCACAGATACGCAGTATTTT. The encoded protein is CASSYRRGGTDTQYF.

The rearrangement uses TRBV7-2 and TRBJ2-5, with unresolved D. V dropped 2 bases and J dropped 2 bases, with 12 bases sitting between them. The CDR3 runs to 15 residues. Germline CDR1 SGHTA, CDR2 FQGNSA. CDR3 protein: CASSLQAARQETQYF. Here the CDR3 DNA reads TGTGCCAGCAGCTTACAGGCCGCCAGACAAGAGACCCAGTACTTC.

V is TRBV5-1 and J is TRBJ2-5; 7 bases map to TRBD2. Germline V CDR1 and CDR2: SGHRS, YFSETQ. There are 15 residues in the CDR3. V shed 4 bases, J shed 2 bases, and the junction held 8 bases outside the gene matches. The CDR3 sequence is CASSLSGALQETQYF. The DNA of the CDR3 is TGCGCCAGCAGCCTCAGCGGGGCCCTACAAGAGACCCAGTACTTC.

This rearrangement joins TRBV6-2 or TRBV6-3 to TRBJ1-1; D unresolved. Germline assignment: CDR1 MNHEY and CDR2 SVGEGT. Between the trimmed V and J ends, which lost 2 bases and 1 base, there was a span of 5 bases. The CDR3 runs to 13 residues. The CDR3 DNA sequence: TGTGCCAGCAGTTACGAGCGGAACACTGAAGCTTTCTTT. It encodes CASSYERNTEAFF.

The V gene is TRBV6-6, the J gene TRBJ2-7, with 13 positions matching TRBD2. V trimming: 5 bases; J trimming: 0 bases; junction bases outside the gene matches: 7. The CDR3 sequence is 17 residues long. Germline V CDR1 and CDR2: MNHNY, SVGAGI (reference sequence). The CDR3 protein is CASSRLAGGSLSYEQYF. In DNA, the CDR3 is TGTGCCAGCAGTCGACTAGCGGGAGGATCGCTCTCCTACGAGCAGTACTTC.

This clone was counted a single time. The chain recombines TRBV5-1 with TRBJ1-4; TRBD1 aligns across 8 bases. With 0 bases clipped from V and 6 bases from J, the junction kept 1 base outside the gene matches. This CDR3 contains 14 residues. The germline V gene has CDR1 SGHRS and CDR2 YFSETQ. Written as DNA, the CDR3 is TGCGCCAGCAGCTTGGGGACAGGGCATGAAAAACTGTTTTTT. Its translation is CASSLGTGHEKLFF.

The V and J genes are TRBV10-3 and TRBJ1-2, with 9 bases identical to TRBD1. Trimming removed 6 bases from V and 4 bases from J; junction bases left unmatched: 9. CDR3 size: 15 residues. The germline gives CDR1 ENHRY, CDR2 SYGVKD. DNA for the CDR3: TGTGCCATCAGGGCCGGGGGACAGGGTCGCTATGGCTACACCTTC. Translated: CAIRAGGQGRYGYTF.

The rearrangement links TRBV27 to TRBJ2-7; no clear D gene. Germline CDR1 is MNHEY and CDR2 is SMNVEV (reference sequence). The V end was cut by 4 bases, the J end by 0 bases, with 10 bases between. This CDR3 spans 14 amino acids. The CDR3 nucleotides read TGTGCCAGCAGTTATAACGGGTACTCCTACGAGCAGTACTTC. Residues: CASSYNGYSYEQYF.

The chain links TRBV30 to TRBJ1-2; 11 positions agree with TRBD1. V was clipped by 5 bases and J by 8 bases; unmatched bases: 10. CDR3 length: 14 amino acids. Germline CDR1 GTSNPN, CDR2 SVGIG (reference sequence). CDR3 in DNA: TGTGCCTGGGACCACGGACAGGGGGCAGAAGGCTACACCTTC. Protein product: CAWDHGQGAEGYTF.

The chain couples TRBV2 to TRBJ1-2; 7 nucleotides match TRBD1. V shed 8 bases, J shed 4 bases, and the junction held 7 bases outside the gene matches. This CDR3 is built from 13 residues. Germline CDR1 is SNHLY and CDR2 is FYNNEI. The CDR3 loop is CASSTGLLYGYTF. The CDR3 DNA follows: TGTGCCAGCTCGACAGGGTTGCTCTATGGCTACACCTTC.

The gene calls are TRBV4-2 and TRBJ1-5; D gene uncertain. The germline CDR1 and CDR2 sequences are LGHNA and YNFKEQ. The CDR3 sequence is 15 residues long. Trimming took 0 bases from V and 7 from J, leaving 13 bases between them. Written as DNA, the CDR3 is TGTGCCAGCAGCCAAGACCGGGTAATCGGCCAGCCCCAGCATTTT. As protein: CASSQDRVIGQPQHF.

The chain couples TRBV6-5 to TRBJ2-1, with a possible D match to TRBD2 (5 bases). The CDR3 length is 13 residues. Germline-derived CDR1 and CDR2 are MNHEY and SVGAGI. Between the trimmed V and J ends, which lost 0 bases and 10 bases, there was a span of 10 bases. The CDR3 loop reads CASSYSRGPEQFF. The CDR3 DNA follows: TGTGCCAGCAGTTACTCTCGAGGGCCGGAGCAGTTCTTC.

The CDR3 loop reads CASSDTMNTEAFF. CDR3 nucleotide sequence: TGCGCCAGCAGCGACACCATGAACACTGAAGCTTTCTTT. The chain employs TRBV5-1 and TRBJ1-1, with no clear D. Trimming took 4 bases from V and 0 from J, leaving 7 bases between them. The CDR3 has 13 residues. Germline CDR1 and CDR2: SGHRS and YFSETQ.